The following is a TCR beta chain sequence with its context. Antigen specificity is unknown. There are 17 residues in the CDR3. The ends lost 2 bases at V and 2 bases at J; junction bases unmatched: 6. CDR1 is MDHEN and CDR2 is SYDVKM in the germline V gene. A constant-region primer served to make TCR beta cDNA from 500 to 550 ng total RNA. TCR beta libraries came from three nested multiplex PCR rounds using slightly modified ARM-PCR. Primers for the first two PCR rounds were TRBV1-TRBV30 forward primers and a C-beta reverse primer (around 10 cycles per round). In TCRdb, the multiplex PCR reads were re-called with MiXCR into one record per CDR3 protein. The sample has around 330,000 distinct CDR3 sequences; approximately 60% are singletons. Blood RNA originated from unsorted whole blood, with germline DNA additionally extracted. Patients carried chronic HBV infection without prior treatment. This sample was included in a study of tumor-infiltrating lymphocytes in primary liver carcinoma. Across the study: T1-T3 N0M0 was the stage of the tumors, which were roughly 4.2 to 10 cm across. General study findings and limits: For tumor-adjacent and tumor-blood pairs, overlap was less than that seen for tumor region pairs. Tumor tissue displayed a significantly greater top-250-clone fraction than blood (p = 0.039).

The TCR comes from a man between 35 and 55 years old with primary liver carcinoma and hepatitis B virus infection. Sequences were obtained from peripheral blood. The genes are TRBV28 and TRBJ1-3, with 10 bases fitting TRBD1. The DNA of the CDR3 is TGTGCCAGCAGTTTACGTGACAGGGGGCTCCCTGGAAACACCATATATTTT. This translates into CASSLRDRGLPGNTIYF.